This paragraph covers one TCR beta chain sequence. This sample is drawn from a study of T cell responses to AZD1222 COVID-19 vaccine. CDR3 length equals 15 residues. The germline gives CDR1 MNHNS, CDR2 SASEGT. Trimming removed 1 base from V and 4 bases from J, with 13 bases in between. The protocol was immunoSEQ multiplex PCR, while the TCRdb copy is restricted to in-frame clones and leaves out a portion. This table has roughly 120,000 clones, 88% appearing once. Source: peripheral blood, taken on day 0 of AZD1222 vaccination. The sequence was obtained from an adult in good health. This rearrangement joins TRBV6-1 to TRBJ1-2; possibly TRBD1 for D (6 bases). For the CDR3, the DNA is TGTGCCAGCAGTGAAGGCGCAGGGGTCCTCTATGGCTACACCTTC. This codes for CASSEGAGVLYGYTF.